What follows is one T cell receptor (beta chain) and its context. The antigen is not known. The sample comes from a study of T cells in Graves' hyperthyroidism and ophthalmopathy. From RNA transcripts, TCR beta CDR3 regions were amplified. The primer set for the first-round RT-PCR of the TCR CDR3 was HTBI. MiXCR, applied by TCRdb to the multiplex PCR reads, yields one record per CDR3 protein. The data hold roughly 200,000 distinct CDR3 sequences, with approximately 20% observed a single time. For Graves' hyperthyroidism to be stable, ophthalmopathy could not progress within 18 months. The study, taken as a whole, reports: The majority of expanded thyroid clonotypes above 0.001 also appeared in blood.

This CDR3 is 14 amino acids long. J lost 1 base, V lost 3 bases, and 3 bases had no gene match. Germline values: CDR1 DFQATT, CDR2 SNEGSKA (reference sequence). Sequencing used blood. The chain combines TRBV20-1 with TRBJ2-5; TRBD2 matches 9 bases. The clonotype comes from a man aged 35-49 years with Graves' hyperthyroidism. The CDR3 nucleotides are TGCAGTGCTAGTAGCGGGGGCTTCCAAGAGACCCAGTACTTC. Translation: CSASSGGFQETQYF.